The entry below describes one T cell receptor (beta chain). Its antigen is as yet unknown. CDR1 is SGHVS and CDR2 is FNYEAQ in the germline V gene. The germline V and J ends were trimmed by 4 bases and 0 bases, with 9 bases remaining between them. This CDR3 contains 14 residues. Sequencing was performed with immunoSEQ multiplex PCR; in TCRdb, only in-frame clones are kept and a portion is missing. The sample includes approximately 280,000 clones, approximately 83% seen only once; the top ten take roughly 1%. This record comes from a study of cytomegalovirus exposure and HLA in healthy donors. The overall study: The same platform used for the roughly 610 first-cohort repertoires was also used for the roughly 120 validation repertoires, as a later analysis reported. Study conclusions and caveats: According to a subsequent analysis, TCR clusters from the first cohort were inclined to appear together in the 120 validation repertoires. The classifier, whose performance was assessed in both the original and validation cohorts, reportedly diagnosed cytomegalovirus status with high specificity and sensitivity. Associated with cytomegalovirus, according to the listing, were about 160 TCR beta chains.

The sequenced sample consisted of PBMCs. The sequence was obtained from a woman aged 18-30 years in good health and CMV-seronegative. The J gene is TRBJ1-1, the V gene TRBV7-6, with TRBD1 as a possible D gene (6 bases). The CDR3 region has the DNA TGTGCCAGCAGCTCCGGACAGTTGAACACTGAAGCTTTCTTT. As protein: CASSSGQLNTEAFF.